This T cell receptor beta chain stems from a study of T cell responses to AZD1222 COVID-19 vaccine. Study-wide findings and caveats: Across spike, vaccine-associated CD4 TCRs were found, dominant at 160-218 and 743-854. Sampling captured repertoires only after the peak T cell response.

This clone was observed a single time. Antigen unknown. Sequenced by immunoSEQ multiplex PCR; TCRdb stores in-frame clones only, minus some. The sample carries 73,000 or so clones, about three quarters recorded once. Germline V gene lookup returns CDR1 LGHDT and CDR2 YNNKEL (reference sequence). The CDR3 has 14 residues. Trimming stripped 3 bases from V and 10 bases from J, with 13 bases between. This chain links TRBV3-1 (or the pseudogene TRBV3-2) with TRBJ1-6; D may be TRBD1 (5 bases). The source is an adult who received the AZD1222 COVID-19 vaccine. The sequencing here drew on peripheral blood, taken 28 days after the second AZD1222 dose. CDR3 coding DNA: TGTGCCAGCAGCCACAGGGTCTCCCAATCACCCCTCCACTTT. Residues: CASSHRVSQSPLHF.